Below, 32 T cell receptor beta chains from the same sample are listed, as sequenced in a study of blood T cell repertoires in COVID-19. The repertoire was sequenced with immunoSEQ multiplex PCR; TCRdb's copy has only in-frame clones and lacks some. The table has about 180,000 clones, around 83% seen once. The specimen was peripheral blood. Source of these receptors: a human donor in a cohort sampled during active COVID-19.

The rearrangement uses TRBV7-6 and TRBJ2-1; D possibly corresponds to TRBD2 (5 bases). Germline lookup yields CDR1 SGHVS and CDR2 FNYEAQ. Trimming cost V 1 base and J 6 bases, with 10 bases left between them. The CDR3 spans 14 residues. In DNA, the CDR3 is TGTGCCAGCAGCTTAGAACGGGGTCGCAATGAGCAGTTCTTC. The encoded protein is CASSLERGRNEQFF. Filled out from reference TRBV7-6 and TRBJ2-1, the complete variable domain reads GAGVSQSPRYKVTKRGQDVALRCDPISGHVSLYWYRQALGQGPEFLTYFNYEAQQDKSGLPNDRFSAERPEGSISTLTIQRTEQRDSAMYRCASSLERGRNEQFFGPGTRLTVL.

The CDR3 DNA reads as TGTGCCATCAGCGGACTAGCCTTATCCTACGAGCAGTACTTC. Amino acids: CAISGLALSYEQYF. This sequence joins TRBV10-3 and TRBJ2-7; the match to TRBD2 covers 8 bases. The V and J ends lost 6 bases and 1 base, in that order; junction bases with no gene match: 5. Germline CDR1 is ENHRY and CDR2 is SYGVKD. This CDR3 spans 14 amino acids.

This clone showed up just a few times. The gene calls are TRBV28 and TRBJ2-7; D might be TRBD1 (5 bases). V lost 2 bases and J 7 bases, leaving 18 bases between the germline ends. Germline CDR1 reads MDHEN; CDR2 reads SYDVKM. This CDR3 is 15 amino acids long. CDR3 sequence reads: CASSLGAQPPKEQYF. The CDR3 bases are TGTGCCAGCAGTTTAGGGGCTCAACCCCCTAAGGAGCAGTACTTC.

This clone has more than one count but fewer than ten. Other DNA sequences in the sample encode the same CDR3. V and J are TRBV6-5 and TRBJ1-2, with no clear D. V gave up 2 bases and J gave up 8 bases, with 9 bases separating them. The CDR3 is 12 amino acids. Germline V lookup: CDR1 MNHEY, CDR2 SVGAGI. CDR3 residues: CASSYRGGGYTF. In DNA form, the CDR3 reads TGTGCCAGCAGTTACCGGGGTGGAGGCTACACCTTC.

Turning to this clone: Other DNA sequences from this sample encode an identical CDR3 as well. The rearrangement links TRBV29-1 to TRBJ1-1, with D perhaps matching TRBD1 (6 bases). V was shortened by 4 bases and J by 1 base, with 10 bases between the two germline ends. The CDR3 contains 13 residues. From germline, CDR1 is SQVTM and CDR2 ANQGSEA. CDR3 bases: TGCAGCGTTGGAGGGGGACCGAACACTGAAGCTTTCTTT. This translates into CSVGGGPNTEAFF.

The chain joins TRBV28 to TRBJ1-4, with a tentative D call TRBD1 (6 bases). Per the germline V gene, CDR1 is MDHEN and CDR2 is SYDVKM. The V end was cut by 5 bases, the J end by 5 bases, with 12 bases between. The CDR3 has 14 amino acids. The CDR3 DNA reads TGTGCCAGCAGTACAGGGTTCTTCAATGAAAAACTGTTTTTT. Its translation: CASSTGFFNEKLFF.

V is TRBV24-1 and J is TRBJ1-5; 9 bases align to TRBD1. V lost 7 bases, J lost 1 base, and 4 bases stayed unmatched. The CDR3 totals 15 residues. Looked up from germline, CDR1 is KGHDR and CDR2 is SFDVKD. CDR3 in amino acids: CATRTGGSSNQPQHF. The CDR3 bases are TGTGCCACCAGGACAGGGGGATCCAGCAATCAGCCCCAGCATTTT.

The chain has TRBV24-1 and TRBJ2-2; 11 bases agree with TRBD2. The CDR3 has 16 amino acids. The germline V gene encodes CDR1 KGHDR and CDR2 SFDVKD. J was trimmed by 1 base and V by 8 bases; bases with no gene match: 5. CDR3 nucleotides: TGTGCCACCACCCCCGGGACTAGCGGGAACACCGGGGAGCTGTTTTTT. Encoded protein: CATTPGTSGNTGELFF.

This clone showed up just a few times. The chain uses TRBV7-2 and TRBJ2-7; D remains ambiguous. Germline lookup yields CDR1 SGHTA and CDR2 FQGNSA. The length of the CDR3 is 13 residues. Trimming removed 4 bases from V and 6 bases from J, with 13 bases in between. The CDR3 DNA reads TGTGCCAGCAGCTCGGTAGTAGGCGGCGAGCAGTACTTC. It translates to CASSSVVGGEQYF.

DNA for the CDR3: TGTGCCAGCAGTTCAGGGGGGAGCTCCTACGAGCAGTACTTC. Its translation is CASSSGGSSYEQYF. This chain connects TRBV28 to TRBJ2-7; perhaps TRBD1 as D (7 bases). The CDR3 is 14 amino acids. Per germline, CDR1 MDHEN and CDR2 SYDVKM. Trimming cost V 4 bases and J 0 bases, with 10 bases left between them.

The genes are TRBV7-9 and TRBJ2-7; maybe TRBD1 (5 bases). V was trimmed by 5 bases and J by 7 bases, leaving 12 bases between them. Germline loops: CDR1 SEHNR, CDR2 FQNEAQ (reference sequence). The CDR3 covers 12 residues. In DNA form, the CDR3 reads TGTGCCAGCAGCCCGGGCCGACAGGAGCAGTACTTC. Translated: CASSPGRQEQYF.

This clone was recorded once. V and J are TRBV4-3 and TRBJ2-7, with 12 bases matching TRBD2. The V and J ends lost 0 bases and 7 bases, in that order; junction bases with no gene match: 10. Germline V gives CDR1 LGHNA, CDR2 YSLEER. The CDR3 consists of 17 residues. Written as DNA, the CDR3 is TGCGCCAGCAGCCAAGATTATCTACTAGCGGGGGGCGGGGAGCAGTACTTC. It is translated as CASSQDYLLAGGGEQYF.

In nucleotides, the CDR3 is TGTGCCAGCAGCTTGGTGGCGGGGGGGCTTTACGAGCAGTTCTTC. Its translation: CASSLVAGGLYEQFF. The chain employs TRBV5-5 and TRBJ2-1; TRBD2 matches 9 bases. The CDR3 totals 15 residues. The germline V gene has CDR1 SGHKS and CDR2 YYEKEE (reference sequence). V was pared by 0 bases and J by 10 bases, with 8 bases of the junction left unmatched.

J is TRBJ2-3 and V is TRBV7-9; TRBD2 matches 8 bases. The CDR3 sequence is 17 residues long. Germline CDR1 SEHNR, CDR2 FQNEAQ (reference sequence). V dropped 2 bases and J dropped 6; count of bases not matched to a gene: 13. This chain's CDR3 is CASSLLNLAGGQDTQYF. For the CDR3, the DNA is TGTGCCAGCAGCTTACTTAATCTAGCGGGCGGCCAGGATACGCAGTATTTT.

This clone was counted a few times. DNA for the CDR3: TGTGCCAGCAGCCCCCTGACTCCCTCTGGAAACACCATATATTTT. This encodes CASSPLTPSGNTIYF. The chain combines TRBV7-2 with TRBJ1-3; no clear D. Germline V CDR1 and CDR2: SGHTA, FQGNSA. This CDR3 contains 15 residues. The V end lost 5 bases, the J end lost 0 bases, and 11 bases lay between the germline ends.

Notes on this clone: At one boundary the junction diverges from the germline segment, which might be a read error. The V and J genes are TRBV6-2 or TRBV6-3 and TRBJ2-7; TRBD1 agrees at 8 bases. The CDR3 has 16 residues. Germline CDR1 and CDR2: MNHEY and SVGEGT. The CDR3 protein is CASSYPDRVASYKQYF. The DNA for the CDR3 is TGTGCCAGCAGTTACCCGGACAGGGTCGCCTCCTACAAGCAGTACTTC.

This chain links TRBV6-5 with TRBJ1-1; 7 positions agree with TRBD1. The germline V gene encodes CDR1 MNHEY and CDR2 SVGAGI. Trimming cost V 6 bases and J 4 bases; bases outside gene matches: 11. This CDR3 comprises 15 residues. CDR3 nucleotide sequence: TGTGCCAGCAGGCCAGGGGGGCAGGGAATCACTGAAGCTTTCTTT. Protein: CASRPGGQGITEAFF.

The gene calls are TRBV7-9 and TRBJ1-1; D perhaps matches TRBD1 (6 bases). The CDR3 totals 14 residues. The V gene lost 5 bases and the J gene lost 3 bases, with 13 bases spanning the gap. CDR1 and CDR2 (germline): SEHNR, FQNEAQ (reference sequence). The CDR3 loop is CASSHRALDTEAFF. In nucleotides, the CDR3 is TGTGCCAGCAGCCACAGGGCTCTAGACACTGAAGCTTTCTTT.

J is TRBJ2-7 and V is TRBV5-1; no firm D call. This CDR3 has 12 residues. V lost 7 bases and J lost 2, with 10 bases in between. Germline loops: CDR1 SGHRS, CDR2 YFSETQ. In DNA form, the CDR3 reads TGCGCCAGCCACTCAACCGCCTACGAGCAGTACTTC. Its protein is CASHSTAYEQYF.

The chain has TRBV9 and TRBJ2-7; the match to TRBD1 covers 8 bases. Per the germline V gene, CDR1 is SGDLS and CDR2 is YYNGEE. V shed 0 bases and J 3 bases; nucleotides not matched to a gene: 2. The CDR3 runs 14 residues. CDR3 DNA sequence: TGTGCCAGCAGCGTAGGGGGACAGGTCTACGAGCAGTACTTC. Translating it yields CASSVGGQVYEQYF.

This chain joins TRBV19 and TRBJ1-6; no reliable D call. The germline CDR1 and CDR2 sequences are LNHDA and SQIVND (reference sequence). This CDR3 region has 16 residues. With 7 bases removed from V and 0 bases from J, the gap between germline ends came to 13 bases. The CDR3 bases are TGTGCCAGTAATCAGTACAGTGGCTCCTATAATTCACCCCTCCACTTT. Translation: CASNQYSGSYNSPLHF.

The chain combines TRBV6-4 with TRBJ2-3; perhaps TRBD2 as D (6 bases). This CDR3 spans 14 amino acids. V lost 4 bases to trimming and J lost 4 bases, with 12 bases between them. Germline loops: CDR1 MRHNA, CDR2 SNTAGT. CDR3 sequence (DNA): TGTGCCAGCAGTGGGGGGGAGGCTGCAGATACGCAGTATTTT. It yields the protein CASSGGEAADTQYF.

V is TRBV13 and J is TRBJ1-1, with D possibly being TRBD1 (6 bases). V lost 1 base, J lost 6 bases, and 6 bases lay in between. CDR1 is PRHDT, CDR2 FYEKMQ, per germline (reference sequence). The CDR3 runs to 12 residues. CDR3 protein: CASSLEGAEAFF. CDR3 coding DNA: TGTGCCAGCAGCTTAGAGGGGGCTGAAGCTTTCTTT.

This sequence joins TRBV10-1 and TRBJ2-7; 7 bases fit TRBD1. CDR1 is WNHNN, CDR2 SYGVQD, per germline (reference sequence). The J segment lost 0 bases and the V segment lost 3 bases, leaving 5 bases of the junction unmatched. CDR3 length equals 15 residues. The DNA for the CDR3 is TGCGCCAGCAGTGAAGGGGGCAGCCCCTCCTACGAGCAGTACTTC. Encoded protein: CASSEGGSPSYEQYF.

DNA for the CDR3: TGTGCCAGCAGCCCCCTCGGGACTTCCGGCGAGCAGTACTTC. It codes for CASSPLGTSGEQYF. J is TRBJ2-7 and V is TRBV7-9; tentative D call: TRBD2 (6 bases). The CDR3 runs to 14 residues. Germline V gene lookup returns CDR1 SEHNR and CDR2 FQNEAQ (reference sequence). The V end was cut by 5 bases, the J end by 6 bases, with 17 bases between.

This chain connects TRBV19 to TRBJ1-5; TRBD1 agrees at 11 bases. Germline V gene sequence: CDR1 LNHDA, CDR2 SQIVND (reference sequence). This CDR3 is built from 14 residues. The junction had 5 bases not matched to a gene; V was cut back by 7 bases and J by 6 bases. The CDR3 loop reads CASTGQGAPQPQHF. The DNA of the CDR3 is TGTGCCAGTACCGGACAGGGGGCCCCTCAGCCCCAGCATTTT.

The sample holds one count of this clone. The same CDR3 is also encoded by other DNA sequences in this sample. The chain employs TRBV4-3 and TRBJ1-2, with D hard to call. Germline values: CDR1 LGHNA, CDR2 YSLEER. This CDR3 has 11 residues. V was shortened by 3 bases and J by 7 bases, with 6 bases between the two germline ends. In nucleotides, the CDR3 is TGCGCCAGCAGCCACCAAGCTGGCTACACCTTC. Protein sequence: CASSHQAGYTF.

This clone was observed once. The chain couples TRBV7-9 to TRBJ1-2, with a possible D match to TRBD1 (6 bases). This CDR3 region has 12 residues. Trimming stripped 4 bases from V and 5 bases from J, with 8 bases between. Per germline, CDR1 SEHNR and CDR2 FQNEAQ (reference sequence). This CDR3 is CASSSGQYGYTF. CDR3 sequence (DNA): TGTGCCAGCAGCTCCGGACAGTATGGCTACACCTTC. Full variable domain (missing parts from reference TRBV7-9 and TRBJ1-2): DTGVSQNPRHKITKRGQNVTFRCDPISEHNRLYWYRQTLGQGPEFLTYFQNEAQLEKSRLLSDRFSAERPKGSFSTLEIQRTEQGDSAMYLCASSSGQYGYTFGSGTRLTVV.

This chain connects TRBV27 to TRBJ2-7; possible D gene TRBD1, 5 bases. This CDR3 contains 13 residues. The V end was cut by 5 bases, the J end by 2 bases, with 10 bases between. In germline, CDR1 is MNHEY, CDR2 SMNVEV (reference sequence). CDR3 sequence: CASSPRAPYEQYF. In nucleotides, the CDR3 is TGTGCCAGCAGTCCCAGGGCCCCCTACGAGCAGTACTTC.

Comments on this clone: This sample also contains other DNA sequences that code for the same CDR3. This chain connects TRBV5-1 to TRBJ2-7; 7 bases are shared with TRBD1. V was clipped by 3 bases and J by 5 bases; unmatched bases: 2. Germline V gene sequence: CDR1 SGHRS, CDR2 YFSETQ. The CDR3 loop spans 12 amino acids. This CDR3 is CASSWTGNEQYF. As DNA, the CDR3 is TGCGCCAGCAGCTGGACAGGCAACGAGCAGTACTTC.

This chain joins TRBV5-1 and TRBJ2-5, with TRBD2 as a possible D gene (6 bases). This CDR3 spans 13 amino acids. The germline CDR1 and CDR2 sequences are SGHRS and YFSETQ. Deletions cut 6 bases from V and 1 base from J, with 10 bases between. The CDR3 DNA follows: TGCGCCAGCAAGGCTAGCGCCCAAGAGACCCAGTACTTC. Encoded protein: CASKASAQETQYF. The full variable domain, with the rest looked up from reference TRBV5-1 and TRBJ2-5, is KAGVTQTPRYLIKTRGQQVTLSCSPISGHRSVSWYQQTPGQGLQFLFEYFSETQRNKGNFPGRFSGRQFSNSRSEMNVSTLELGDSALYLCASKASAQETQYFGPGTRLLVL.

To note about this clone: In the same sample, other DNA sequences code for this CDR3. This rearrangement joins TRBV7-3 to TRBJ1-1; no reliable D call. The CDR3 sequence is 13 residues long. The V gene's germline CDR1 is SGHTA and CDR2 FQGTGA. Trimming removed 4 bases from V and 1 base from J, with 7 bases in between. CDR3 nucleotide sequence: TGTGCCAGCAGCTCTCAGGAGAACACTGAAGCTTTCTTT. The encoded protein is CASSSQENTEAFF.